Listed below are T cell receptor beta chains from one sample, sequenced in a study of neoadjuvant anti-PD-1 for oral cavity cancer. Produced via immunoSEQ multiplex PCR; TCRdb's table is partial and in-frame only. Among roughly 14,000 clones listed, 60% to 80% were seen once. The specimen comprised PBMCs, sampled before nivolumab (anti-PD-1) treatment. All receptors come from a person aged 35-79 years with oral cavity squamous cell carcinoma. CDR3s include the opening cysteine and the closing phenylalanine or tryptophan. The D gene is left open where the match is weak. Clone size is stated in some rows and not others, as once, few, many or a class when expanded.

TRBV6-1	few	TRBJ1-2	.	TGTGCCAGCAGTGAAAACAGGGCGAGTGGCTACACCTTC	CASSENRASGYTF
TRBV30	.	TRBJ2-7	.	TGTGCCTGGAGTGCCGTCTCCTACGAGCAGTACTTC	CAWSAVSYEQYF
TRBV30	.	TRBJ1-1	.	TGTGCCTGGAGCCTACCCCCATCGACTGAAGCTTTCTTT	CAWSLPPSTEAFF
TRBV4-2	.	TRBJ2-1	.	TGTGCCAGCAGCCAAGATTCCTTAGGCGGGGGCAGAGATGAGCAGTTCTTC	CASSQDSLGGGRDEQFF
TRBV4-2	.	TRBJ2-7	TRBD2	TGTGCCAGCAGCCAAGAGCGGGGACTAGCGGGTTACGAGCAGTACTTC	CASSQERGLAGYEQYF
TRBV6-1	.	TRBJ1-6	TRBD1	TGTGCCAGCAGCGATACAGGGGGCTATAATTCACCCCTCCACTTT	CASSDTGGYNSPLHF
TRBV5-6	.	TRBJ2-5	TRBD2	TGTGCCAGCAGCGTAAATCTAGCGGGCCTACTGCAAGAGACCCAGTACTTC	CASSVNLAGLLQETQYF
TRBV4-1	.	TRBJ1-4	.	TGCGCCAGCAGCCCCCGCGAGCGGACCTCAACTAATGAAAAACTGTTTTTT	CASSPRERTSTNEKLFF
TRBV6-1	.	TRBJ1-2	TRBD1	TGTGCCAGCAGTGAAGCGCGTAGGACAGGCTTCTATGGCTACACCTTC	CASSEARRTGFYGYTF
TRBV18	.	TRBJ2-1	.	TGTGCCAGCTCCCCTTGGGATGAGCAGTTCTTC	CASSPWDEQFF
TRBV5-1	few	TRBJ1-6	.	TGCGCCAGCAGCTTGGGAGGTAATTCACCCCTCCACTTT	CASSLGGNSPLHF
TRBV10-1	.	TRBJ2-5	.	TGCGCCAGCAGTGATGCGGGAAGGGGGGAGACCCAGTACTTC	CASSDAGRGETQYF
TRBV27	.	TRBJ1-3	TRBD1	TGTGCCAGCAGTTTGACTAAACCGGGACAGGGGGCAACCGGAAACACCATATATTTT	CASSLTKPGQGATGNTIYF
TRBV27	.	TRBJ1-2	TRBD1	TGTGCCAGCAGTTTGTTCCAGGGGGCCCTCTCTGCTGGCTACACCTTC	CASSLFQGALSAGYTF
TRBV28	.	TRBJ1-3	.	TGTGCCAGCATGAGCGAAGGGCTCGGAAACACCATATATTTT	CASMSEGLGNTIYF
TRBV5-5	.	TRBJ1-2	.	TGTGCCAGCGCCCGGCGGCAGGGCTATGGCTACACCTTC	CASARRQGYGYTF
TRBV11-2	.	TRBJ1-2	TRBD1	TGTGCCAGCAGCTTAGTAGCGACAGGGGAGGTTGGCTACACCTTC	CASSLVATGEVGYTF
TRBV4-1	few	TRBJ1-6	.	TGCGCCAGCAGCCAAGCCCCGACAGGTTGGTCCCTCCACTTT	CASSQAPTGWSLHF
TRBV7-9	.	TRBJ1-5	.	TGTGCCAGCAGCTCCGGTAGGTCAAATCAGCCCCAGCATTTT	CASSSGRSNQPQHF
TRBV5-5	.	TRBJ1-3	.	TGTGCCAGCAGCTTGGAGGACCGAGGTTTCTCTGGAAACACCATATATTTT	CASSLEDRGFSGNTIYF